This T cell receptor (beta chain) stems from a study of T-cell memory formation after mild COVID-19. At the level of the study: Largely, the TCR clusters proved donor specific.

For this clonotype: Its antigen is unidentified.

Findings of the study overall: Cross-reactive memory appears to have joined, as suggested by some responding clones showing up in pre-infection memory. The main location of contracting CD4+ clones was CM and EM, and that of contracting CD8+ clones was EMRA.

CDR1 SGHKS and CDR2 YYEKEE come from the germline V gene (reference sequence). V shed 4 bases and J 1 base; nucleotides not matched to a gene: 9. CDR3 length: 17 residues. Employing constant-segment primers, 5'RACE generated TCR alpha and TCR beta cDNA libraries bearing sample barcodes and UMIs. TCRdb analysed the 5' RACE reads with MiXCR anew, one entry per CDR3 protein. The profile shows around 340,000 distinct CDR3 sequences, 20% to 25% of them singletons. The sample consisted of PBMCs or a T cell subset sorted from them (not recorded which). The V gene is TRBV5-5, the J gene TRBJ2-3; 10 bases are shared with TRBD2. This receptor was identified in an adult woman who had mild COVID-19 (a few samples of this study predate the infection). Cell type and time point are not known. Here the CDR3 DNA reads TGTGCCAGCAGCCCGCTTGCAGCGGGGGGGCGCACAGATACGCAGTATTTT. Its protein product is CASSPLAAGGRTDTQYF.